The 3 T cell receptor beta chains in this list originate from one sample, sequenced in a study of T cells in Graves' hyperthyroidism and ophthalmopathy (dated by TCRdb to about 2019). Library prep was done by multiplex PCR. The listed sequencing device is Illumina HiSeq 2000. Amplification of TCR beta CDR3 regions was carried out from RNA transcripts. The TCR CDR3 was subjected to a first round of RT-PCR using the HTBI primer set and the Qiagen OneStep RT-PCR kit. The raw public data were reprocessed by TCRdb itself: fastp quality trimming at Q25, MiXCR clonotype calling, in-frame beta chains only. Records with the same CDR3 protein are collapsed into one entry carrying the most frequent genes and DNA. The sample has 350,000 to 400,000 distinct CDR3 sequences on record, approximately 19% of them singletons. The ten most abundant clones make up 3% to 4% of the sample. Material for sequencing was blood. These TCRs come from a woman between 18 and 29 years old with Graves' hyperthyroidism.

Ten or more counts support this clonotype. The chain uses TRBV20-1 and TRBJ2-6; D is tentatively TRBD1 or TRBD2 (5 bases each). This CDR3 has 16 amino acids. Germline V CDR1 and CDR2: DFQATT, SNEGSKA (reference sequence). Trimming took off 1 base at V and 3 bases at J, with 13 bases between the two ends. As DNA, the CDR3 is TGCAGTGCTAGAGTTCGTCGGGGCCTTGGGGCCAACGTCCTGACTTTC. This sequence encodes CSARVRRGLGANVLTF.

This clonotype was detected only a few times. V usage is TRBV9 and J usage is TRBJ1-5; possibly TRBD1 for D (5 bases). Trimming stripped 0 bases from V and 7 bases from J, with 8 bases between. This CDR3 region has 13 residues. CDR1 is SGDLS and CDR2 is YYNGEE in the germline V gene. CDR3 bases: TGTGCCAGCAGCGTAGGGGGGAAACAGCCCCAGCATTTT. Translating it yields CASSVGGKQPQHF.

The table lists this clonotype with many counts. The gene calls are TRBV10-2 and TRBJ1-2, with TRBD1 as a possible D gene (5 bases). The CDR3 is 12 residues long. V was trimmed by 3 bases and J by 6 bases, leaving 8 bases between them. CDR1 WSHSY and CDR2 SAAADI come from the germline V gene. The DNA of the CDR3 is TGCGCCAGCAGTGACAGGGTCGATGGCTACACCTTC. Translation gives CASSDRVDGYTF.